The next 8 T cell receptor beta chains were all read from a single sample in a study of blood T cell repertoires in COVID-19. The method was immunoSEQ multiplex PCR; TCRdb's version includes in-frame clones alone and lacks a portion of them. Among about 250,000 clones listed, around 88% were seen once. Sequencing used peripheral blood. The source of these receptors is a woman aged 80 or over with COVID-19, enrolled during active disease.

The V and J genes are TRBV25-1 and TRBJ1-1, with 7 bases that match TRBD1. Unmatched junction bases numbered 5, after V lost 6 bases and J lost 1 base. The CDR3 is 14 amino acids. Per the germline V gene, CDR1 is MGHDK and CDR2 is SYGVNS. The CDR3, as DNA: TGTGCCAGCAGGACAAGGGACAGGAACACTGAAGCTTTCTTT. This gives the protein CASRTRDRNTEAFF.

V gene TRBV5-1 combines with J gene TRBJ1-6, with 7 nucleotides matching TRBD1. This CDR3 spans 16 amino acids. The V gene's germline CDR1 is SGHRS and CDR2 YFSETQ. Losses at the gene ends were 4 bases for V and 7 bases for J; bases not matched to a gene: 11. This chain's CDR3 is CASSPPLTGANSPLHF. The CDR3 coding sequence is TGCGCCAGCAGCCCCCCCCTTACAGGGGCCAATTCACCCCTCCACTTT. Together with reference TRBV5-1 and TRBJ1-6, the CDR3 gives the full variable domain: KAGVTQTPRYLIKTRGQQVTLSCSPISGHRSVSWYQQTPGQGLQFLFEYFSETQRNKGNFPGRFSGRQFSNSRSEMNVSTLELGDSALYLCASSPPLTGANSPLHFGNGTRLTVT.

V usage is TRBV6-5 and J usage is TRBJ2-5, with 11 bases that match TRBD2. The CDR3 runs to 15 residues. Unmatched junction bases numbered 8, after V lost 8 bases and J lost 3 bases. Germline lookup yields CDR1 MNHEY and CDR2 SVGAGI. The CDR3, as DNA: TGTGCCAGCCTGAAGGGACTAGCGGAAAAAGAGACCCAGTACTTC. It is translated as CASLKGLAEKETQYF.

In DNA form, the CDR3 reads TGTGCCAGCAGCCCGCGGACTAGCGGGGGTTCCAAAAACATTCAGTACTTC. Its protein is CASSPRTSGGSKNIQYF. The genes are TRBV7-8 and TRBJ2-4, with 13 positions matching TRBD2. Trimming cost V 5 bases and J 2 bases; bases outside gene matches: 6. Germline loops: CDR1 SGHVS, CDR2 FQNEAQ. The CDR3 consists of 17 residues. The full variable domain, completed using reference TRBV7-8 and TRBJ2-4, is GAGVSQSPRYKVAKRGQDVALRCDPISGHVSLFWYQQALGQGPEFLTYFQNEAQLDKSGLPSDRFFAERPEGSVSTLKIQRTQQEDSAVYLCASSPRTSGGSKNIQYFGAGTRLSVL.

The chain carries TRBV6-1 and TRBJ2-1; D call uncertain. The CDR3 is 12 residues long. Trimming removed 0 bases from V and 8 bases from J, with 5 bases in between. Germline loops: CDR1 MNHNS, CDR2 SASEGT. The CDR3, as DNA: TGTGCCAGCAGTGAAGCCGGTTATGAGCAGTTCTTC. Its translation is CASSEAGYEQFF.

The V gene is TRBV30, the J gene TRBJ1-5; maybe TRBD1 (5 bases). CDR3 size: 14 residues. V lost 3 bases, J lost 2 bases, and 11 bases lay in between. CDR1 is GTSNPN, CDR2 SVGIG, per germline (reference sequence). CDR3 nucleotide sequence: TGTGCCTGGAGGTCCGCCAGGGGCAATCAGCCCCAGCATTTT. It translates to CAWRSARGNQPQHF. Using reference TRBV30 and TRBJ1-5 for the parts outside the CDR3, the full variable domain is SQTIHQWPATLVQPVGSPLSLECTVEGTSNPNLYWYRQAAGRGLQLLFYSVGIGQISSEVPQNLSASRPQDRQFILSSKKLLLSDSGFYLCAWRSARGNQPQHFGDGTRLSIL.

This clone was picked up a small number of times. The sample holds other DNA sequences that translate to the same CDR3. The V and J genes are TRBV7-3 and TRBJ2-5; D possibly corresponds to TRBD2 (7 bases). The CDR3 is made up of 18 amino acids. Trimming took off 1 base at V and 2 bases at J, with 20 bases between the two ends. Germline V gene lookup returns CDR1 SGHTA and CDR2 FQGTGA. The CDR3 DNA is TGTGCCAGCAGCTTAAGGGGATTGGGGCGGGGGCGGCAAGAGACCCAGTACTTC. It is translated as CASSLRGLGRGRQETQYF. Looking up the rest from reference TRBV7-3 and TRBJ2-5 gives the full variable domain: GAGVSQTPSNKVTEKGKYVELRCDPISGHTALYWYRQSLGQGPEFLIYFQGTGAADDSGLPNDRFFAVRPEGSVSTLKIQRTERGDSAVYLCASSLRGLGRGRQETQYFGPGTRLLVL.

The V and J genes are TRBV18 and TRBJ2-7, with D possibly TRBD2 on 7 matching bases. The CDR3 totals 15 residues. CDR1 is KGHSH and CDR2 is LQKENI in the germline V gene. Trimming shortened V by 0 bases and J by 5 bases, and 14 bases separated the two germline ends. The CDR3 coding sequence is TGTGCCAGCTCACCACCGTTTGCGGGGGCTAACGAGCAGTACTTC. This sequence encodes CASSPPFAGANEQYF.